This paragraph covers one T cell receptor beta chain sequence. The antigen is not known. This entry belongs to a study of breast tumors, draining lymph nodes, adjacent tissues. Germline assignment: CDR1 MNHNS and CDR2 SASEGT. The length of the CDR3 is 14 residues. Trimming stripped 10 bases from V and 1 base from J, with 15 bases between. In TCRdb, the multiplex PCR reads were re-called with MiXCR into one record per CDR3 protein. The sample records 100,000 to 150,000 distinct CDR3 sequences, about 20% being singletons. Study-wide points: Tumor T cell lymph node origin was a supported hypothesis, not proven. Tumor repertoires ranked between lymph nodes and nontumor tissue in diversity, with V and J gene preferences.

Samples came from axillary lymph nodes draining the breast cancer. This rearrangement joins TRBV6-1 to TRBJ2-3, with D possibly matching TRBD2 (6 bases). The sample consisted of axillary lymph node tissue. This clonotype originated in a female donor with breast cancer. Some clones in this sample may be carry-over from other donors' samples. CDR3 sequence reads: CATREPAGTDTQYF. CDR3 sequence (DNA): TGTGCCACCCGGGAGCCCGCGGGCACAGATACGCAGTATTTT.